This TCR beta chain originates from a study of T cells in Graves' hyperthyroidism and ophthalmopathy. V lost 3 bases and J 7 bases, leaving 4 bases between the germline ends. Germline V gene sequence: CDR1 MNHEY, CDR2 SVGEGT. This CDR3 contains 10 residues. General study results and limits: Patients with ophthalmopathy were separated from those with stable hyperthyroidism by a 13 V-J model.

Authors of the study amplified TCR beta CDR3 regions from RNA transcripts. Carried out on the TCR CDR3, a first-round RT-PCR used the HTBI primer set. One entry per CDR3 protein, called by TCRdb with MiXCR from the multiplex PCR reads. The sample includes about 620,000 distinct CDR3 sequences, around 15% of them seen just once. This clonotype has only a few counts. Its specificity is unknown. Diagnoses were established using clinical symptoms, serum thyroxine and TRAb, thyroid ultrasound and orbital computed tomography. This sequence joins TRBV6-2 or TRBV6-3 and TRBJ2-7; no clear D gene. Material for sequencing was blood. The clonotype comes from a young woman with Graves' hyperthyroidism. The CDR3 nucleotides are TGTGCCAGCAGTTATCAGGAGCAGTACTTC. It codes for CASSYQEQYF.